The next 16 T cell receptor beta chains were all read from a single sample in a study of blood T cells in healthy people across ages. Next came a second PCR, run for roughly 6 to 11 cycles, which used a sample-barcoded 5' primer along with a J-beta primer mix. MiXCR, run by TCRdb on the 5' RACE reads, gives a single entry per CDR3 protein. The sample has over a million distinct CDR3 sequences, approximately 38% seen once. What was sequenced was blood. These receptors were collected from a woman under 30 in good health.

This clonotype was recorded at least ten times. This chain joins TRBV12-3 or TRBV12-4 and TRBJ2-5; tentatively, D is TRBD1 or TRBD2 (5 bases each). Trimming pared 4 bases from V and 1 base from J, leaving 10 bases between. The CDR3 has 14 amino acids. The CDR3 DNA sequence: TGTGCCAGCAGTTACCCAGGGACCCAAGAGACCCAGTACTTC. Residues: CASSYPGTQETQYF.

This clonotype has just one count. The chain combines TRBV7-2 with TRBJ2-1; TRBD2 aligns across 7 bases. CDR3 size: 14 residues. Germline V gene data show CDR1 as SGHTA and CDR2 as FQGNSA. J was trimmed by 5 bases and V by 2 bases; bases with no gene match: 3. The CDR3 spells CASSLRRENNEQFF. In nucleotides, the CDR3 is TGTGCCAGCAGCTTAAGGCGGGAGAACAATGAGCAGTTCTTC.

V gene TRBV6-5 combines with J gene TRBJ2-7; D may be TRBD1 (6 bases). Germline V gene sequence: CDR1 MNHEY, CDR2 SVGAGI. V was shortened by 5 bases and J by 0 bases, with 11 bases between the two germline ends. CDR3 size: 14 residues. CDR3 nucleotide sequence: TGTGCCAGCAGTCGGGACATCGGCTCCTACGAGCAGTACTTC. Protein product: CASSRDIGSYEQYF.

This clonotype turned up a few times. The chain combines TRBV21-1 with TRBJ1-6. TRBV21-1 is listed as a pseudogene. The CDR3 contains 17 residues. The CDR3 is CATISSGPPGLNSPLHF. The CDR3 region has the DNA TGTGCCACCATCAGCTCCGGCCCACCGGGACTTAATTCACCCCTCCACTTT.

The chain uses TRBV20-1 and TRBJ2-5; the match to TRBD2 covers 10 bases. TRBJ2-7 explains the end of the DNA better; the J call may be wrong. The germline V gene has CDR1 DFQATT and CDR2 SNEGSKA (reference sequence). CDR3 length equals 13 residues. The CDR3 loop reads CSVRSGRAGEQYF. The DNA for the CDR3 is TGCAGTGTCAGAAGCGGGAGGGCCGGCGAGCAGTACTTC.

The table lists this clonotype with a count of one. CDR3 protein: CSASWGGELFF. In nucleotides, the CDR3 is TGCAGTGCTAGTTGGGGGGGGGAGCTGTTTTTT. The chain joins TRBV20-1 to TRBJ2-2; either TRBD1 or TRBD2 may supply D (5 bases each). In germline, CDR1 is DFQATT, CDR2 SNEGSKA (reference sequence). There are 11 residues in the CDR3. Trimming took off 3 bases at V and 8 bases at J, with 7 bases between the two ends.

Notes on this clonotype: A read error may account for a junction end that differs from germline. The J gene is TRBJ2-7, the V gene TRBV20-1; 9 positions match TRBD2. This CDR3 is 15 amino acids long. Germline CDR1 reads DFQATT; CDR2 reads SNEGSKA (reference sequence). This CDR3 reads CGARVTSGFSYEQYF. DNA of the CDR3: TGCGGTGCTAGAGTAACTAGCGGGTTCTCCTACGAGCAGTACTTC.

The rearrangement links TRBV29-1 to TRBJ1-4, with D tentatively TRBD1 (6 bases). Germline V gives CDR1 SQVTM, CDR2 ANQGSEA. This CDR3 spans 13 amino acids. Trimming took 7 bases from V and 3 from J, leaving 12 bases between them. Here the CDR3 DNA reads TGCAGCGCGCTCGGGACACCTAATGAAAAACTGTTTTTT. Its translation is CSALGTPNEKLFF. The full variable domain, in which reference TRBV29-1 and TRBJ1-4 provide the parts outside the CDR3, is SAVISQKPSRDICQRGTSLTIQCQVDSQVTMMFWYRQQPGQSLTLIATANQGSEATYESGFVIDKFPISRPNLTFSTLTVSNMSPEDSSIYLCSALGTPNEKLFFGSGTQLSVL.

This clonotype occurred a few times. The chain couples TRBV20-1 to TRBJ2-3; 10 bases line up with TRBD2. Germline CDR1 DFQATT, CDR2 SNEGSKA (reference sequence). CDR3 length equals 14 residues. J was trimmed by 4 bases and V by 1 base; bases with no gene match: 2. CDR3 loop: CSARVGTSADTQYF. The CDR3 region has the DNA TGCAGTGCTAGAGTGGGGACTAGCGCAGATACGCAGTATTTT.

Of note for this clonotype: An end of the junction differs from the germline gene, which may be a read error. The rearrangement joins TRBV9 to TRBJ2-1, with 7 bases matching TRBD2. CDR1 is SGDLS, CDR2 YYNGEE, per germline. This CDR3 comprises 14 residues. The CDR3 here is CASSVATGGSEGIF. Written as DNA, the CDR3 is TGTGCCAGCAGCGTAGCTACGGGGGGATCAGAAGGGATCTTC.

This clonotype appeared once. The V call is TRBV6-5, the J call TRBJ2-1, with D tentatively TRBD2 (5 bases). This CDR3 comprises 15 residues. Per germline, CDR1 MNHEY and CDR2 SVGAGI. The V end lost 3 bases, the J end lost 1 base, and 10 bases lay between the germline ends. CDR3 nucleotide sequence: TGTGCCAGCAGTTATATTTCGGGGTCCTACAATGAGCAGTTCTTC. Its translation: CASSYISGSYNEQFF.

This clonotype was seen a few times. The genes are TRBV11-1 and TRBJ2-3, with D possibly TRBD2 on 5 matching bases. This CDR3 is built from 14 residues. The germline CDR1 and CDR2 sequences are SGHAT and FQDESV (reference sequence). Trimming stripped 6 bases from V and 5 bases from J, with 15 bases between. In DNA form, the CDR3 reads TGTGCCAGCAGACTAACGGGATCGGGAGATACGCAGTATTTT. This sequence encodes CASRLTGSGDTQYF.

The DNA of the CDR3 is TGTGCCAGCAGCTCTTCAACTAGACCCACAGATACGCAGTATTTT. Protein: CASSSSTRPTDTQYF. V gene TRBV7-2 combines with J gene TRBJ2-3; possible D gene TRBD2, 5 bases. Trimming took 4 bases from V and 2 from J, leaving 13 bases between them. This CDR3 region has 15 residues. Looked up from germline, CDR1 is SGHTA and CDR2 is FQGNSA.

This chain uses TRBV6-5 with TRBJ2-1; 8 bases are shared with TRBD2. Germline CDR1 is MNHEY and CDR2 is SVGAGI. The trim removed 4 bases at V and 5 bases at J, leaving 7 bases unmatched. The CDR3 covers 15 residues. CDR3: CASSSGSGVHNEQFF. CDR3 DNA: TGTGCCAGCAGTTCAGGTAGCGGGGTGCACAATGAGCAGTTCTTC.

This clonotype occurred a few times. The rearrangement uses TRBV3-1 and TRBJ1-2, with 7 bases lining up with TRBD1. The V gene's germline CDR1 is LGHDT and CDR2 YNNKEL (reference sequence). Germline trimming cut 4 bases from V and 8 bases from J; bases unmatched to any gene: 10. There are 14 residues in the CDR3. In DNA form, the CDR3 reads TGTGCCAGCAGCCGAACCGACAGGGCAAAGGGCTACACCTTC. Amino acid sequence: CASSRTDRAKGYTF.

The CDR3 DNA follows: TGTGCCAGCAGTTCACAGGGGCCTAATCAGCCCCAGCATTTT. Translating gives CASSSQGPNQPQHF. This chain links TRBV27 with TRBJ1-5, with TRBD1 matching 7 bases. Germline CDR1 reads MNHEY; CDR2 reads SMNVEV (reference sequence). The CDR3 has 14 amino acids. The junction had 4 bases not matched to a gene; V was cut back by 4 bases and J by 4 bases.